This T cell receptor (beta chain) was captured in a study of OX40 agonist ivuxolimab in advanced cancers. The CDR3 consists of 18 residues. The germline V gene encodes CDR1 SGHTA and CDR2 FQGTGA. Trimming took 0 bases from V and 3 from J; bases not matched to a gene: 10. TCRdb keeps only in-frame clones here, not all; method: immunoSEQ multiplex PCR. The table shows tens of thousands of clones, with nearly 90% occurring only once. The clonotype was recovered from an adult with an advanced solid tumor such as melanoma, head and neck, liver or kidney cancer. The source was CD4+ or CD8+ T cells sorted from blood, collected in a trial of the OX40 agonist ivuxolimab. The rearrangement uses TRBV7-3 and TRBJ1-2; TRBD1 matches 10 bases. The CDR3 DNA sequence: TGTGCCAGCAGCTTAACGCGTGGGACAGGGGTTAGAGACTATGGCTACACCTTC. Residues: CASSLTRGTGVRDYGYTF.